A selection of T cell receptor beta chains follows, all from one sample in a study of blood T cell repertoires in COVID-19. Generated by immunoSEQ multiplex PCR, the TCRdb table keeps only in-frame clones and is missing some. Of around 73,000 clones in the sample, more than 70% were seen once. The source material was peripheral blood. These receptor sequences come from a man between 65 and 79 years old with COVID-19, enrolled during active disease. Both conserved end residues are part of each CDR3. The D gene is left open where the match is weak. Some rows mark clone size as missing; the rest say once, few, many or name a class of expanded clone.

d_call j_call v_call clone_size cdr3_aa cdr3_nt
TRBD2 TRBJ2-7 TRBV4-2 NA CASSQDPSGSSYEQYF TGTGCCAGCAGCCAAGATCCTAGCGGGTCCTCCTACGAGCAGTACTTC
NA TRBJ2-7 TRBV6-6 NA CASRPGDYSYEQYF TGTGCCAGCAGACCAGGGGACTACTCCTACGAGCAGTACTTC
TRBD2 TRBJ2-2 TRBV27 NA CASRPTSGSGTGELFF TGTGCCAGCAGACCAACTAGCGGTTCGGGGACCGGGGAGCTGTTTTTT
TRBD1 TRBJ1-5 TRBV28 NA CASRQGSDQPQHF TGTGCCAGCCGACAGGGTTCTGATCAGCCCCAGCATTTT
TRBD2 TRBJ2-5 TRBV3-1/TRBV3-2 NA CASSPSRTSGFQETQYF TGTGCCAGCAGCCCTTCTCGGACTAGCGGGTTTCAAGAGACCCAGTACTTC
TRBD1 TRBJ1-5 TRBV11-3 once CASSLMGQGANQPQHF TGTGCCAGCAGCTTAATGGGACAGGGGGCCAATCAGCCCCAGCATTTT
TRBD1 TRBJ1-6 TRBV18 NA CASRQGDNSPLHF TGTGCCAGTCGACAGGGTGATAATTCACCCCTCCACTTT
NA TRBJ1-5 TRBV19 NA CASTMRGNQPQHF TGTGCCAGTACCATGAGGGGGAATCAGCCCCAGCATTTT
TRBD2 TRBJ2-3 TRBV9 NA CASSVAPVAGGDTQYF TGTGCCAGCAGCGTAGCCCCCGTGGCGGGAGGGGATACGCAGTATTTT
NA TRBJ2-7 TRBV9 few CASSVENWSDEQYF TGTGCCAGCAGCGTAGAAAATTGGAGCGACGAGCAGTACTTC
TRBD2 TRBJ2-3 TRBV24-1 NA CATSPSGREVDTQYF TGTGCCACCAGTCCTAGCGGGAGAGAGGTTGATACGCAGTATTTT
NA TRBJ2-2 TRBV6-5 NA CASRDFIPNTGELFF TGTGCCAGCCGGGACTTCATACCGAACACCGGGGAGCTGTTTTTT
NA TRBJ1-5 TRBV3-1/TRBV3-2 NA CASSQEHRDQPQHF TGTGCCAGCAGCCAAGAACACAGGGATCAGCCCCAGCATTTT
NA TRBJ1-1 TRBV5-4 NA CASSLASGRGTEAFF TGTGCCAGCAGCTTGGCCTCAGGCCGGGGCACTGAAGCTTTCTTT
NA TRBJ1-5 TRBV11-2 NA CASSRERGGGNQPQHF TGTGCCAGCAGCCGAGAGAGGGGGGGAGGCAATCAGCCCCAGCATTTT
NA TRBJ1-3 TRBV4-1 few CASSLTGRSSGNTIYF TGCGCCAGCAGCCTCACGGGTCGGAGCTCTGGAAACACCATATATTTT
TRBD1 TRBJ1-1 TRBV6-5 NA CASNRGDTEAFF TGTGCCAGCAACAGGGGGGACACTGAAGCTTTCTTT
NA TRBJ2-1 TRBV4-1 NA CASSPETSTLYNEQFF TGCGCCAGCAGCCCAGAAACCAGTACCCTCTACAATGAGCAGTTCTTC
TRBD1 TRBJ1-6 TRBV10-2 NA CASSGQGNSPLHF TGCGCCAGCAGTGGACAGGGGAATTCACCCCTCCACTTT
TRBD2 TRBJ2-1 TRBV11-2 NA CASSPTSGSHEQFF TGTGCCAGCAGCCCGACTAGCGGGAGTCATGAGCAGTTCTTC
NA TRBJ1-1 TRBV21-1 NA CASSNGKNTEAFF TGTGCCAGCAGCAACGGGAAGAACACTGAAGCTTTCTTT
TRBD1 TRBJ2-7 TRBV6-4 once CASSDSKAETGAPLDFHEQYF TGTGCCAGCAGTGACTCTAAAGCCGAGACAGGGGCACCCCTGGATTTCCACGAGCAGTACTTC
NA TRBJ2-7 TRBV9 NA CASTYRGQPPYEQYF TGTGCCAGTACGTATCGAGGACAGCCACCCTACGAGCAGTACTTC
TRBD2 TRBJ2-3 TRBV30 once CAWSVFREETQYF TGTGCCTGGAGTGTATTCCGGGAGGAAACGCAGTATTTT
NA TRBJ2-5 TRBV7-2 NA CASSLSGETQYF TGTGCCAGCAGCTTATCGGGTGAGACCCAGTACTTC
TRBD1 TRBJ1-3 TRBV18 NA CASSLGTVSSGNTIYF TGTGCCAGCTCACTCGGGACAGTGAGCTCTGGAAACACCATATATTTT
NA TRBJ2-1 TRBV5-8 NA CASSFPGGHSSYNEQFF TGTGCCAGCAGCTTCCCCGGGGGGCATAGCTCCTACAATGAGCAGTTCTTC
NA TRBJ1-1 TRBV10-3 NA CAIRASMQANTEAFF TGTGCCATCAGAGCCTCAATGCAGGCGAACACTGAAGCTTTCTTT
TRBD1 TRBJ1-5 TRBV27 NA CASSLTGDYSNQPQHF TGTGCCAGCAGTTTGACAGGGGATTATAGCAATCAGCCCCAGCATTTT
NA TRBJ1-2 TRBV24-1 NA CATSDLTGNYGYTF TGTGCCACCAGTGATTTGACAGGGAACTATGGCTACACCTTC
NA TRBJ2-7 TRBV4-2 NA CASSPPYGAPPDEQYF TGTGCCAGCAGCCCTCCGTATGGGGCCCCCCCGGACGAGCAGTACTTC
NA TRBJ1-2 TRBV5-4 NA CASSLPSAGVGAYGYTF TGTGCCAGCAGTTTACCCTCTGCAGGGGTGGGGGCATATGGCTACACCTTC
NA TRBJ1-1 TRBV19 NA CASSIGADTNTEAFF TGTGCCAGTAGTATAGGGGCAGATACCAACACTGAAGCTTTCTTT
NA TRBJ2-7 TRBV9 NA CASSVGGNPYEQYF TGTGCCAGCAGCGTAGGTGGCAACCCCTACGAGCAGTACTTC
TRBD2 TRBJ2-1 TRBV7-3 NA CASSLGTSVDEQFF TGTGCCAGCAGCTTGGGGACTAGCGTCGATGAGCAGTTCTTC
NA TRBJ1-2 TRBV5-6 NA CASQGGSENYGYTF TGTGCCAGCCAAGGCGGGAGTGAGAACTATGGCTACACCTTC
TRBD1 TRBJ1-5 TRBV7-8 few CASSPPGQGLGPQHF TGTGCCAGCAGCCCTCCGGGACAGGGACTGGGGCCCCAGCATTTT
NA TRBJ1-4 TRBV5-1 NA CASSLAGTDPNEKLFF TGCGCCAGCAGCTTGGCCGGTACAGACCCGAATGAAAAACTGTTTTTT
TRBD2 TRBJ2-7 TRBV5-1 NA CASSPLGGVSYEQYF TGCGCCAGCAGCCCTCTGGGGGGGGTCTCCTACGAGCAGTACTTC
TRBD2 TRBJ2-7 TRBV18 NA CASSRGTNYEQYF TGTGCCAGCTCACGGGGGACTAATTACGAGCAGTACTTC
NA TRBJ1-1 TRBV4-3 few CASSLEGMRTEAFF TGCGCCAGCAGTCTAGAGGGCATGCGGACTGAAGCTTTCTTT
TRBD1 TRBJ1-2 TRBV28 NA CASKQGDYGYTF TGTGCCAGCAAACAGGGGGACTATGGCTACACCTTC
NA TRBJ1-2 TRBV29-1 NA CSVVGGRVDYGYTF TGCAGCGTTGTGGGGGGGCGTGTGGACTATGGCTACACCTTC
NA TRBJ2-1 TRBV10-3 NA CAIRLNSNEQFF TGTGCCATCAGACTCAACTCTAATGAGCAGTTCTTC
TRBD1 TRBJ1-3 TRBV14 once CASSQAGGQGGLFGNTIYF TGTGCCAGCAGCCAAGCGGGGGGACAGGGCGGCCTTTTTGGAAACACCATATATTTT
TRBD1 TRBJ1-6 TRBV19 NA CASSRTSQGASYNSPLHF TGTGCCAGTAGCAGAACGTCGCAGGGGGCTTCCTATAATTCACCCCTCCACTTT
TRBD2 TRBJ2-1 TRBV19 NA CASSKRTSGSHLSTGNEQFF TGTGCCAGTAGTAAACGGACTAGCGGGAGTCACTTAAGTACTGGCAATGAGCAGTTCTTC
TRBD1 TRBJ1-4 TRBV10-2 NA CASSVGTGDEKLFF TGCGCCAGCAGTGTTGGGACAGGTGACGAAAAACTGTTTTTT
TRBD1 TRBJ1-5 TRBV7-8 NA CASSPRTGSQPQHF TGTGCCAGCAGCCCCCGGACAGGGTCTCAGCCCCAGCATTTT
NA TRBJ1-1 TRBV7-2 NA CASSTQGQKGEAFF TGTGCCAGCAGCACCCAGGGGCAGAAGGGTGAAGCTTTCTTT
TRBD1 TRBJ1-1 TRBV3-1/TRBV3-2 NA CASSQLTGVTEAFF TGTGCCAGCAGCCAGTTAACAGGGGTCACTGAAGCTTTCTTT